This TCR beta chain was captured in a study of response to subunit inactivated influenza vaccine. Whole-study findings and limits: Only a handful of new T cells, the authors suggested, are recruited with each seasonal influenza vaccination.

Note on this clonotype: What it binds is not known.

TCRdb analysed the RT-PCR reads with MiXCR anew, one entry per CDR3 protein. The sample includes around 850,000 distinct CDR3 sequences, under 20% of them seen just once. This sequence was found in a man between 45 and 60 years old who received an inactivated influenza vaccine. This sample comprised PBMCs from blood, obtained less than 6 days after vaccination.

CDR3 in DNA: TGCAGCGCCCAGCTTAGGGGCACTGAAGCTTTCTTT. Amino acid sequence: CSAQLRGTEAFF. The chain uses TRBV29-1 and TRBJ1-1; D possibly corresponds to TRBD1 (5 bases). Trimming took 7 bases from V and 4 from J, leaving 13 bases between them. Germline V CDR1 and CDR2: SQVTM, ANQGSEA. This CDR3 region has 12 residues.